What follows are 26 T cell receptor beta chains derived from one specimen sequenced in a study of cytomegalovirus exposure and HLA in healthy donors. Amplification used 60 Vbeta primers and 13 Jbeta primers. Sequencing was performed with immunoSEQ multiplex PCR; in TCRdb, only in-frame clones are kept and a portion is missing. Altogether over 85,000 clones are present, more than 60% being singletons, with the ten largest covering around 5.9%. Source material: PBMCs. The source is a man aged 30-40 years in good health and CMV-seropositive.

The chain recombines TRBV30 with TRBJ1-3, with D unclear. This CDR3 contains 15 residues. V shed 1 base and J shed 1 base, with 11 bases lying between them. Germline V gives CDR1 GTSNPN, CDR2 SVGIG (reference sequence). Here the CDR3 DNA reads TGTGCCTGGAGTGACGGGAAGACGTCTGGAAACACCATATATTTT. This sequence encodes CAWSDGKTSGNTIYF.

V gene TRBV30 combines with J gene TRBJ1-5; no firm D call. V was pared by 2 bases and J by 3 bases, with 20 bases between. The germline V gene has CDR1 GTSNPN and CDR2 SVGIG (reference sequence). CDR3 length equals 17 residues. CDR3 bases: TGTGCCTGGAGTTCAACAAGGGCGGGCGGGATCAATCAGCCCCAGCATTTT. It specifies CAWSSTRAGGINQPQHF.

V gene TRBV6-5 combines with J gene TRBJ1-2; 10 bases fit TRBD1. The V segment lost 2 bases and the J segment 7 bases; nucleotides outside the gene matches: 4. The CDR3 runs 14 residues. Germline V gene data show CDR1 as MNHEY and CDR2 as SVGAGI. CDR3 nucleotide sequence: TGTGCCAGCAGTTACGACAGGGGGCGAGGTGGCTACACCTTC. It specifies CASSYDRGRGGYTF.

This CDR3 is CASRRQWTDGNTIYF. DNA of the CDR3: TGTGCCAGCAGACGTCAATGGACAGACGGAAACACCATATATTTT. The chain uses TRBV7-9 and TRBJ1-3; D is perhaps TRBD1 (6 bases). Trimming left V 6 bases short and J 4 bases short, with 16 bases between. Germline V CDR1 and CDR2: SEHNR, FQNEAQ (reference sequence). The CDR3 sequence is 15 residues long.

The chain combines TRBV15 with TRBJ2-7; 9 bases are a match to TRBD1. The germline V gene has CDR1 LNHNV and CDR2 YYDKDF (reference sequence). V was pared by 5 bases and J by 6 bases, with 11 bases of the junction left unmatched. The CDR3 extends over 15 amino acids. CDR3 DNA sequence: TGTGCCACCAGCTTAACCCGGGACAGGGTAAGCGAGCAGTACTTC. Protein: CATSLTRDRVSEQYF. The full variable domain, rest sourced from reference TRBV15 and TRBJ2-7, is DAMVIQNPRYQVTQFGKPVTLSCSQTLNHNVMYWYQQKSSQAPKLLFHYYDKDFNNEADTPDNFQSRRPNTSFCFLDIRSPGLGDTAMYLCATSLTRDRVSEQYFGPGTRLTVT.

J is TRBJ2-5 and V is TRBV7-6; no firm D call. The germline V gene encodes CDR1 SGHVS and CDR2 FNYEAQ. Trimming stripped 5 bases from V and 5 bases from J, with 9 bases between. The CDR3 spans 12 residues. The CDR3 DNA reads TGTGCCAGCAGCCCAACTCGGGAGACCCAGTACTTC. Protein product: CASSPTRETQYF.

The sample holds one count of this clone. This chain joins TRBV2 and TRBJ1-4; 7 bases are a match to TRBD1. Germline V lookup: CDR1 SNHLY, CDR2 FYNNEI. V lost 8 bases and J lost 8; bases outside the gene matches: 8. The CDR3 is 13 residues long. CDR3 residues: CASADRRAEKLFF. As DNA, the CDR3 is TGTGCCAGCGCGGACAGGAGAGCGGAAAAACTGTTTTTT.

V and J are TRBV18 and TRBJ1-1, with unresolved D. Germline V CDR1 and CDR2: KGHSH, LQKENI. The CDR3 runs 15 residues. V shed 4 bases and J shed 3 bases, with 15 bases lying between them. The CDR3 DNA reads TGTGCCAGCTCACTCCTGTTTTCGGCGGACACTGAAGCTTTCTTT. Amino acid sequence: CASSLLFSADTEAFF. The full variable domain, with the rest looked up from reference TRBV18 and TRBJ1-1, is NAGVMQNPRHLVRRRGQEARLRCSPMKGHSHVYWYRQLPEEGLKFMVYLQKENIIDESGMPKERFSAEFPKEGPSILRIQQVVRGDSAAYFCASSLLFSADTEAFFGQGTRLTVV.

This CDR3 is CASSGGPLDTQYF. As DNA, the CDR3 is TGTGCCAGTAGCGGGGGGCCTTTGGATACGCAGTATTTT. The chain employs TRBV19 and TRBJ2-3; weak D call: TRBD2 (7 bases). Germline V lookup: CDR1 LNHDA, CDR2 SQIVND (reference sequence). The CDR3 loop spans 13 amino acids. V was cut by 6 bases and J by 6 bases, with 13 bases left in between.

This chain connects TRBV19 to TRBJ1-5; TRBD1 agrees at 10 bases. The CDR3 consists of 18 residues. Germline assignment: CDR1 LNHDA and CDR2 SQIVND (reference sequence). V shed 2 bases and J 7 bases; nucleotides not matched to a gene: 14. CDR3 nucleotide sequence: TGTGCCAGTAGTATATCGTTTCGGACAGGGGGATTCGGGCAGCCCCAGCATTTT. Protein: CASSISFRTGGFGQPQHF.

The chain has TRBV5-1 and TRBJ2-1; D might be TRBD2 (7 bases). V was shortened by 5 bases and J by 0 bases, with 33 bases between the two germline ends. The CDR3 extends over 22 amino acids. Per germline, CDR1 SGHRS and CDR2 YFSETQ. The CDR3 here is CASRLGVGGGPSRKSSYNEQFF. CDR3 DNA sequence: TGCGCCAGCAGGCTCGGTGTCGGCGGGGGCCCAAGCCGGAAAAGCTCCTACAATGAGCAGTTCTTC.

The chain has TRBV28 and TRBJ2-1; 11 nucleotides line up with TRBD2. Germline CDR1 is MDHEN and CDR2 is SYDVKM. The junction had 6 bases not matched to a gene; V was cut back by 2 bases and J by 9 bases. The CDR3 runs to 15 residues. The CDR3 bases are TGTGCCAGCAGTTTAGGTACTAGCGGGGGTATTGAGCAGTTCTTC. It specifies CASSLGTSGGIEQFF. The full variable domain, in which reference TRBV28 and TRBJ2-1 provide the parts outside the CDR3, is DVKVTQSSRYLVKRTGEKVFLECVQDMDHENMFWYRQDPGLGLRLIYFSYDVKMKEKGDIPEGYSVSREKKERFSLILESASTNQTSMYLCASSLGTSGGIEQFFGPGTRLTVL.

The rearrangement links TRBV30 to TRBJ1-1; D not resolved. Trimming took 2 bases from V and 1 from J, leaving 11 bases between them. Germline V gene sequence: CDR1 GTSNPN, CDR2 SVGIG (reference sequence). The CDR3 spans 14 residues. DNA of the CDR3: TGTGCCTGGAGTACATTAGAGCGGAACACTGAAGCTTTCTTT. Translated, it gives CAWSTLERNTEAFF.

The chain joins TRBV19 to TRBJ2-2, with D perhaps matching TRBD1 (6 bases). Trimming pared 3 bases from V and 6 bases from J, leaving 8 bases between. There are 13 residues in the CDR3. Germline assignment: CDR1 LNHDA and CDR2 SQIVND (reference sequence). DNA for the CDR3: TGTGCCAGTAGTATCCGACAGGCCGGGGAGCTGTTTTTT. Its translation is CASSIRQAGELFF.

The chain has TRBV7-9 and TRBJ2-5; unclear D gene. Looked up from germline, CDR1 is SEHNR and CDR2 is FQNEAQ (reference sequence). Trimming took 2 bases from V and 2 from J, leaving 9 bases between them. The CDR3 is made up of 14 amino acids. Here the CDR3 reads CASSLKALQETQYF. As DNA, the CDR3 is TGTGCCAGCAGCTTAAAAGCTTTGCAAGAGACCCAGTACTTC. The entire variable domain, with the rest obtained from reference TRBV7-9 and TRBJ2-5, is as follows: DTGVSQNPRHKITKRGQNVTFRCDPISEHNRLYWYRQTLGQGPEFLTYFQNEAQLEKSRLLSDRFSAERPKGSFSTLEIQRTEQGDSAMYLCASSLKALQETQYFGPGTRLLVL.

This clone was found once. The chain links TRBV4-2 to TRBJ1-2; D may be TRBD1 (6 bases). V was pared by 0 bases and J by 5 bases, with 16 bases between. Looked up from germline, CDR1 is LGHNA and CDR2 is YNFKEQ. There are 16 residues in the CDR3. CDR3 sequence: CASSQDLLGGRYGYTF. For the CDR3, the DNA is TGTGCCAGCAGCCAAGATTTGCTAGGGGGACGGTATGGCTACACCTTC.

The chain recombines TRBV30 with TRBJ1-2; tentative D call: TRBD1 (6 bases). This CDR3 has 15 amino acids. Germline V CDR1 and CDR2: GTSNPN, SVGIG (reference sequence). Between the trimmed V and J ends, which lost 3 bases and 8 bases, there was a span of 22 bases. This chain's CDR3 is CAWRPVTGQEAGYTF. DNA for the CDR3: TGTGCCTGGAGGCCGGTTACAGGGCAGGAGGCAGGCTACACCTTC.

This chain connects TRBV5-1 to TRBJ2-1, with 14 bases lining up with TRBD2. The ends lost 4 bases at V and 8 bases at J; junction bases unmatched: 8. This CDR3 has 16 amino acids. Germline V gene sequence: CDR1 SGHRS, CDR2 YFSETQ. The CDR3 loop is CASSPRLAGGQYEQFF. The DNA of the CDR3 is TGCGCCAGCAGCCCCCGACTAGCGGGGGGGCAGTATGAGCAGTTCTTC. Complete variable domain (other parts from reference TRBV5-1 and TRBJ2-1): KAGVTQTPRYLIKTRGQQVTLSCSPISGHRSVSWYQQTPGQGLQFLFEYFSETQRNKGNFPGRFSGRQFSNSRSEMNVSTLELGDSALYLCASSPRLAGGQYEQFFGPGTRLTVL.

This clone was detected a few times. CDR3 DNA: TGTGCCAGCAGTGAAACCCTAACAGGGGAGAGCTCTGGGGCCAACGTCCTGACTTTC. Translating gives CASSETLTGESSGANVLTF. J is TRBJ2-6 and V is TRBV2, with 7 bases that match TRBD1. Looked up from germline, CDR1 is SNHLY and CDR2 is FYNNEI. The V and J ends lost 2 bases and 0 bases, in that order; junction bases with no gene match: 10. The CDR3 is 19 amino acids.

This clone was counted between two and nine times. CDR3 region: CASSQGPGKDTEAFF. CDR3 sequence (DNA): TGCGCCAGCAGCCAAGGTCCAGGGAAGGACACTGAAGCTTTCTTT. The chain joins TRBV4-1 to TRBJ1-1; TRBD1 is a possible D gene (5 bases). The ends were cut back, 1 base at V and 3 bases at J, with 12 bases in the middle. This CDR3 comprises 15 residues. Germline V CDR1 and CDR2: MGHRA, YSYEKL.

This chain joins TRBV5-1 and TRBJ2-7, with 15 nucleotides matching TRBD2. The length of the CDR3 is 17 residues. Losses at the gene ends were 2 bases for V and 7 bases for J; bases not matched to a gene: 10. The V gene's germline CDR1 is SGHRS and CDR2 YFSETQ. The DNA for the CDR3 is TGCGCCAGCAGCTTCTTACCCGGACTAGCGGGGGGGCTTGAGCAGTACTTC. Protein product: CASSFLPGLAGGLEQYF.

To note about this clone: The junction departs from germline at one end; a sequencing error may be responsible. V gene TRBV4-2 combines with J gene TRBJ2-2; 9 bases are shared with TRBD2. Germline V lookup: CDR1 LGHNA, CDR2 YNFKEQ. CDR3 length equals 17 residues. The CDR3, as DNA: TGTGCCGGCAGCCAATCTCTAGCGGGGCGGAACACCGGGGAGCTGTTTTTT. It codes for CAGSQSLAGRNTGELFF.

This chain links TRBV27 with TRBJ1-1; no firm D call. V lost 5 bases and J 1 base, leaving 8 bases between the germline ends. Germline values: CDR1 MNHEY, CDR2 SMNVEV (reference sequence). The CDR3 runs to 13 residues. CDR3 sequence: CASSLGANTEAFF. The CDR3 bases are TGTGCCAGCAGTCTGGGAGCGAACACTGAAGCTTTCTTT.

The V call is TRBV6-1, the J call TRBJ1-5; perhaps TRBD1 as D (6 bases). Germline V lookup: CDR1 MNHNS, CDR2 SASEGT. V lost 6 bases and J 1 base, leaving 7 bases between the germline ends. This CDR3 is 13 amino acids long. The CDR3 spells CASRQGSNQPQHF. The CDR3 DNA is TGTGCCAGCAGACAGGGAAGCAATCAGCCCCAGCATTTT.

This clone appeared a few times. This chain uses TRBV9 with TRBJ2-3, with 13 bases matching TRBD2. Germline-derived CDR1 and CDR2 are SGDLS and YYNGEE. The CDR3 has 14 amino acids. V trimming: 4 bases; J trimming: 10 bases; junction bases outside the gene matches: 6. As DNA, the CDR3 is TGTGCCAGCAGCTTAACTAGCGGGGGGGGTCCGCAGTATTTT. Amino acids: CASSLTSGGGPQYF.

The chain carries TRBV5-1 and TRBJ2-3; 12 bases match TRBD2. Germline CDR1 and CDR2: SGHRS and YFSETQ. With V trimmed by 4 bases and J by 1 base, 4 bases remained unmatched. The CDR3 runs to 16 residues. The CDR3, as DNA: TGCGCCAGCAGCAGGGGACTAGCGGGTGGCACAGATACGCAGTATTTT. Translating it yields CASSRGLAGGTDTQYF.